This T cell receptor (beta chain) emerged from a study of blood T cells in healthy people across ages. With regard to this clonotype: As yet, its antigen is unknown.

They isolated at least 6.5 million PBMCs from each sample. This CDR3 region has 18 residues. V shed 5 bases, J shed 0 bases, and the junction held 12 bases outside the gene matches. From germline, CDR1 is LNHNV and CDR2 YYDKDF (reference sequence). The study, taken as a whole, reports: The study lacked donor CMV status, which possibly confounded expanded clonotype changes. Per-million-T-cell TCR beta diversity fell roughly linearly with age.

Next came a second PCR, run for about 6 to 12 cycles, which used a sample-barcoded 5' primer along with a J-beta primer mix. TCRdb itself ran the 5' RACE reads through MiXCR, one entry per CDR3 protein. The sample yields around 1.5 million distinct CDR3 sequences, around 36% seen once. The material sequenced was blood. This TCR derives from a woman in her 30s in good health. The V and J genes are TRBV15 and TRBJ1-4, with TRBD1 matching 7 bases. The CDR3 reads CATSGETRQGSTNEKLFF. In DNA, the CDR3 is TGTGCCACCAGCGGGGAAACTCGACAGGGTTCAACTAATGAAAAACTGTTTTTT.